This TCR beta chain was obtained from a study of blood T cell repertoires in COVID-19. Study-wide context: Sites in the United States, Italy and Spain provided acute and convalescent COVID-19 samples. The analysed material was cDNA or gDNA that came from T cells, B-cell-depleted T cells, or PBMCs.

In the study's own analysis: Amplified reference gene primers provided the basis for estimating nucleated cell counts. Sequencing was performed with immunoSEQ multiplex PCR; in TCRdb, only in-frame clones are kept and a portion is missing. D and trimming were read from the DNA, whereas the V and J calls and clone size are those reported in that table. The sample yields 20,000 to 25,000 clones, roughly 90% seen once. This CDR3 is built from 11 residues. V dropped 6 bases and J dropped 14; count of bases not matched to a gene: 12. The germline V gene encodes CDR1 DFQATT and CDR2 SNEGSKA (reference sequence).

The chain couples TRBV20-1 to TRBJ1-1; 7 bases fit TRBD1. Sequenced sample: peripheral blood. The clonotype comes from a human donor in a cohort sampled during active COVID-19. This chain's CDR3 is CSAHGTEGGFF. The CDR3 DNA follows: TGCAGTGCCCACGGGACAGAGGGCGGGTTCTTT.